Below are 20 T cell receptor beta chains sequenced from a single sample in a study of T and B cells in COVID-19 patients. TRB rearrangements were amplified by multiplex PCR with BIOMED2 TRB-A/B primers. TCRdb reanalysed the multiplex PCR reads using MiXCR and keeps one entry per CDR3 protein. The sample consists of roughly 10,000 distinct CDR3 sequences, around 33% of them appearing once. TRB was amplified from approximately 250-480 ng of blood genomic DNA. Source material: blood. Every receptor here comes from a human donor with active COVID-19.

By share of the sample, this clonotype is medium-sized (0.01 to 0.1%). The V call is TRBV6-1, the J call TRBJ2-1; D is unresolved. Germline V gene sequence: CDR1 MNHNS, CDR2 SASEGT. The CDR3 runs to 19 residues. Trimming left V 2 bases short and J 6 bases short, with 26 bases between. CDR3 loop: CASSEQKFLLDRRTNEQFF. Here the CDR3 DNA reads TGTGCCAGCAGTGAACAGAAATTTCTGTTGGATCGTAGAACCAATGAGCAGTTCTTC.

Notes on this clonotype: With a much larger clone just one base away, this may be a read error. The V gene is TRBV5-6, the J gene TRBJ1-1; D is possibly TRBD1 (5 bases). CDR1 is SGHDT, CDR2 YYEEEE, per germline. The CDR3 runs 15 residues. The CDR3 bases are TGTTCCAGTAGTATAGCATCTCTAGGGGACACTGAAGCTTTCTTT. Translated, it gives CSSSIASLGDTEAFF.

This rearrangement joins TRBV18 to TRBJ1-6; maybe TRBD1 (6 bases). V gave up 4 bases and J gave up 6 bases, with 16 bases separating them. CDR3 size: 16 residues. Per the germline V gene, CDR1 is KGHSH and CDR2 is LQKENI. This CDR3 reads CASSLTRGVANSPLHF. The CDR3 coding sequence is TGTGCCAGCTCACTCACTAGGGGGGTAGCTAATTCACCCCTCCACTTT. Full variable domain (rest looked up from reference TRBV18 and TRBJ1-6): NAGVMQNPRHLVRRRGQEARLRCSPMKGHSHVYWYRQLPEEGLKFMVYLQKENIIDESGMPKERFSAEFPKEGPSILRIQQVVRGDSAAYFCASSLTRGVANSPLHFGNGTRLTVT.

The chain recombines TRBV12-3 or TRBV12-4 with TRBJ1-2; D not certain. The CDR3 is 15 amino acids. V was pared by 7 bases and J by 9 bases, with 24 bases between. The CDR3 DNA sequence: TGTGCCAGCACCGGTTCGGTTATAGGTCAGTTCAGCTACACCTTC. This sequence encodes CASTGSVIGQFSYTF.

By share of the sample, this clonotype is medium-sized (0.01 to 0.1%). The V gene is TRBV19, the J gene TRBJ2-2, with TRBD1 as a possible D gene (5 bases). The CDR3 runs to 16 residues. Germline-derived CDR1 and CDR2 are LNHDA and SQIVND (reference sequence). Trimming left V 0 bases short and J 5 bases short, with 13 bases between. In DNA form, the CDR3 reads TGTGCCAGTAGTATAGAAAACAGGTTAACAACCGGGGAGCTGTTTTTT. Encoded protein: CASSIENRLTTGELFF.

This clonotype occurred once. This clone may be a read error of a much larger clone one base away. The chain couples TRBV29-1 to TRBJ1-1; possible D gene TRBD1, 6 bases. Germline V gene lookup returns CDR1 SQVTM and CDR2 ANQGSEA. The CDR3 is 14 amino acids. CDR3 sequence (DNA): TGCAGCGTTACCACACAGGGTAGAATCACTGAAGCTTTATTT. It yields the protein CSVTTQGRITEALF.

The chain's CDR3 is CASSATGGAGANVLTF. The CDR3 nucleotides read TGTGCCAGCAGCGCGACAGGGGGCGCTGGGGCCAACGTCCTGACTTTC. The V and J genes are TRBV7-2 and TRBJ2-6, with 10 bases fitting TRBD1. The CDR3 is made up of 16 amino acids. Germline-derived CDR1 and CDR2 are SGHTA and FQGNSA. V gave up 5 bases and J gave up 2 bases; unmatched junction bases: 3.

V usage is TRBV18 and J usage is TRBJ1-5, with 8 bases that match TRBD1. With 3 bases clipped from V and 3 bases from J, the junction kept 10 bases outside the gene matches. The CDR3 consists of 17 residues. Germline CDR1 KGHSH, CDR2 LQKENI. The chain's CDR3 is CASSPDRADPANQPQHF. The CDR3 coding sequence is TGTGCCAGCTCACCGGACAGGGCGGACCCCGCCAATCAGCCCCAGCATTTT.

This clonotype has a handful of counts. This chain links TRBV6-5 with TRBJ2-6; 12 bases align to TRBD2. The germline V gene has CDR1 MNHEY and CDR2 SVGAGI. The CDR3 consists of 20 residues. V shed 3 bases, J shed 0 bases, and the junction held 9 bases outside the gene matches. The CDR3 DNA follows: TGTGCCAGCAGTTATTTTCTAGCGGGGGGGCCCGGCTCTGGGGCCAACGTCCTGACTTTC. Its protein is CASSYFLAGGPGSGANVLTF.

The chain couples TRBV6-1 to TRBJ1-5; 7 bases map to TRBD1. Per germline, CDR1 MNHNS and CDR2 SASEGT. This CDR3 has 15 amino acids. V dropped 5 bases and J dropped 6; count of bases not matched to a gene: 10. The CDR3 nucleotides read TGTGCCAGCAGTTACTCCCGAGAGGGGGCTCAGCCCCAGCATTTT. As protein: CASSYSREGAQPQHF.

V is TRBV15 and J is TRBJ1-1, with no clear D. Trimming left V 0 bases short and J 3 bases short, with 11 bases between. This CDR3 has 15 residues. Germline CDR1 is LNHNV and CDR2 is YYDKDF (reference sequence). The CDR3 DNA reads as TGTGCCACCAGCAGAGAAGGACGGTCAGACACTGAAGCTTTCTTT. Translated: CATSREGRSDTEAFF.

Concerning this clonotype: One junction end does not reproduce the germline sequence, and a read error may be involved. The V and J genes are TRBV6-1 and TRBJ2-5, with a weak D call TRBD1 (5 bases). CDR3 size: 14 residues. Germline-derived CDR1 and CDR2 are MNHNS and SASEGT. The chain's CDR3 is CANSYSDTRETQYF. The DNA for the CDR3 is TGTGCCAACAGTTACTCGGACACCCGGGAGACCCAGTACTTC.

This clonotype was seen a handful of times. The chain recombines TRBV6-2 or TRBV6-3 with TRBJ2-7, with 15 bases aligning to TRBD2. The CDR3 extends over 19 amino acids. Germline V gene lookup returns CDR1 MNHEY and CDR2 SVGEGT. Unmatched junction bases numbered 12, after V lost 6 bases and J lost 0 bases. CDR3 bases: TGTGCCAGCAGGAATCGGACTAGCGGGGGGGCAGTCCGCTCCTACGAGCAGTACTTC. Translation gives CASRNRTSGGAVRSYEQYF.

This sequence joins TRBV5-1 and TRBJ2-1, with D tentatively TRBD1 or TRBD2 (6 bases each). In germline, CDR1 is SGHRS, CDR2 YFSETQ. Trimming shortened V by 8 bases and J by 8 bases, and 23 bases separated the two germline ends. The CDR3 covers 15 residues. DNA of the CDR3: TGCGCCAGTAGCCCAGGGGACTTTCATATCTATGAGCAGTTCTTC. Its translation: CASSPGDFHIYEQFF.

This clonotype was picked up a small number of times. The V call is TRBV11-1, the J call TRBJ1-1; D possibly corresponds to TRBD1 (5 bases). CDR1 and CDR2 (germline): SGHAT, FQDESV (reference sequence). CDR3 length equals 14 residues. Trimming took off 3 bases at V and 0 bases at J, with 8 bases between the two ends. The CDR3 protein is CASSFPGMNTEAFF. CDR3 sequence (DNA): TGTGCCAGCAGCTTTCCAGGGATGAACACTGAAGCTTTCTTT.

With regard to this clonotype: Possible read error: a much larger clone is one base away. The gene calls are TRBV15 and TRBJ2-5; perhaps TRBD2 as D (6 bases). Germline V gene sequence: CDR1 LNHNV, CDR2 YYDKDF (reference sequence). The CDR3 consists of 16 residues. The ends were cut back, 4 bases at V and 0 bases at J, with 15 bases in the middle. The CDR3 loop is CATSIPYGGDQETQYF. The CDR3 DNA reads TGTGCCACCAGCATCCCTTACGGCGGGGACCAAGAGACCCAGTACTTC. Full variable domain (outside the CDR3, taken from reference TRBV15 and TRBJ2-5): DAMVIQNPRYQVTQFGKPVTLSCSQTLNHNVMYWYQQKSSQAPKLLFHYYDKDFNNEADTPDNFQSRRPNTSFCFLDIRSPGLGDTAMYLCATSIPYGGDQETQYFGPGTRLLVL.

A few counts support this clonotype. This chain joins TRBV15 and TRBJ2-2, with a weak D call TRBD1 (6 bases). The germline V and J ends were trimmed by 0 bases and 2 bases, with 10 bases remaining between them. Germline CDR1 LNHNV, CDR2 YYDKDF (reference sequence). The CDR3 covers 16 residues. CDR3 DNA sequence: TGTGCCACCAGCAGAGACAGGGGCCTAAACACCGGGGAGCTGTTTTTT. Protein sequence: CATSRDRGLNTGELFF.

In its sample, this clonotype was seen a few times. The chain employs TRBV6-1 and TRBJ1-3; D is uncertain. Trimming removed 8 bases at V and 2 bases at J, with 7 bases between. The CDR3 totals 12 residues. The V gene's germline CDR1 is MNHNS and CDR2 SASEGT. Written as DNA, the CDR3 is TGTGCCAGCGATCTTGCTGGAAACACCATATATTTT. It yields the protein CASDLAGNTIYF.

The chain recombines TRBV12-3 or TRBV12-4 with TRBJ2-7; D gene ambiguous. Trimming left V 5 bases short and J 4 bases short, with 9 bases between. This CDR3 spans 12 amino acids. DNA for the CDR3: TGTGCCAGCAGTCCCACAGAGTACGAGCAGTACTTC. Protein product: CASSPTEYEQYF.

The chain couples TRBV19 to TRBJ2-1; perhaps TRBD2 as D (6 bases). This CDR3 region has 13 residues. V lost 8 bases and J 9 bases, leaving 17 bases between the germline ends. Germline V gene lookup returns CDR1 LNHDA and CDR2 SQIVND (reference sequence). CDR3 amino acids: CASGGFLRGEQFF. The CDR3 DNA is TGTGCCAGTGGGGGGTTCTTACGGGGTGAGCAGTTCTTC.